This T cell receptor (beta chain) was found in a study of tumor-infiltrating lymphocytes in primary liver carcinoma. Study information: Spanning 4.2 to 10 cm, the tumors were T1-T3 N0M0.

Joint extraction of RNA and DNA used roughly 20-33 mg of bulk tissue that was unsorted. Priming with a constant-region primer yielded TCR beta cDNA from 400 to 500 ng total RNA. Three-round nested multiplex PCR performed with slightly modified ARM-PCR produced the TCR beta libraries. TCRdb reanalysed the multiplex PCR reads using MiXCR and keeps one entry per CDR3 protein. Among some 87,000 distinct CDR3 sequences listed, less than 75% were seen once. The clonotype comes from a man aged 35-49 years with primary liver carcinoma and hepatitis B virus infection. Sequenced: tumor-adjacent normal liver tissue.

The chain's CDR3 is CASNYRLASEDTQYF. CDR3 in DNA: TGTGCCAGCAACTACAGACTAGCTAGTGAAGATACGCAGTATTTT. V and J are TRBV11-1 and TRBJ2-3; TRBD2 aligns across 7 bases. Germline values: CDR1 SGHAT, CDR2 FQDESV (reference sequence). The CDR3 sequence is 15 residues long. The V and J ends lost 7 bases and 5 bases, in that order; junction bases with no gene match: 12. Full variable domain (missing parts from reference TRBV11-1 and TRBJ2-3): EAEVAQSPRYKITEKSQAVAFWCDPISGHATLYWYRQILGQGPELLVQFQDESVVDDSQLPKDRFSAERLKGVDSTLKIQPAELGDSAMYLCASNYRLASEDTQYFGPGTRLTVL.